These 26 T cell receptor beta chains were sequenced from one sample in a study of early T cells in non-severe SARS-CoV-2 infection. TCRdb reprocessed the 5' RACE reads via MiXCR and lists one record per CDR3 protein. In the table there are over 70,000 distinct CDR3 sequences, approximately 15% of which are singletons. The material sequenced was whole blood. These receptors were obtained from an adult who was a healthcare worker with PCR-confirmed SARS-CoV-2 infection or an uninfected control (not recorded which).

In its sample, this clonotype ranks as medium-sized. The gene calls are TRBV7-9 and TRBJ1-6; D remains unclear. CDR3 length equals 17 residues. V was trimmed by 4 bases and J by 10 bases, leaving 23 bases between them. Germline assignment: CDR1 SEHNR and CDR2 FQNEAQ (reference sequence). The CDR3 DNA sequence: TGTGCCAGCAGCTCCCACGATGAGTCGGGAATGCGATCACCCCTCCACTTT. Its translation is CASSSHDESGMRSPLHF.

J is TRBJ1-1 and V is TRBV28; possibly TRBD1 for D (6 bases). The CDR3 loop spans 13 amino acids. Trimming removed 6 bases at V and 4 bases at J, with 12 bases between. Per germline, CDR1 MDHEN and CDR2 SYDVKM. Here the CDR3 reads CASSRQGFTEAFF. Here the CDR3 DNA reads TGTGCCAGCAGCCGTCAGGGGTTCACTGAAGCTTTCTTT.

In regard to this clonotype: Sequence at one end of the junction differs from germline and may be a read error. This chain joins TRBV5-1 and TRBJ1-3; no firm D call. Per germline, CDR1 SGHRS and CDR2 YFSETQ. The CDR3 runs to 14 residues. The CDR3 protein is CASILVGTGNTIYF. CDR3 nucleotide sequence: TGCGCCAGCATCTTGGTGGGGACTGGAAACACCATATATTTT.

CDR3 loop: CASSQGGGAPYNEQFF. CDR3 in DNA: TGCGCCAGCAGCCAAGGCGGCGGGGCCCCCTACAATGAGCAGTTCTTC. The V gene is TRBV4-1, the J gene TRBJ2-1; D is possibly TRBD2 (6 bases). V shed 1 base and J shed 2 bases, with 12 bases lying between them. Germline values: CDR1 MGHRA, CDR2 YSYEKL. The CDR3 is made up of 16 amino acids.

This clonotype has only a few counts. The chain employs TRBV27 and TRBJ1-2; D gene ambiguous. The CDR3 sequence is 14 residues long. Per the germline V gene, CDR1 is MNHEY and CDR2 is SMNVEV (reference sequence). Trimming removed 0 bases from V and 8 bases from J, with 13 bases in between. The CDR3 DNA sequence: TGTGCCAGCAGTTTATCGCAAACCTCCCCGGGCTACACCTTC. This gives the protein CASSLSQTSPGYTF.

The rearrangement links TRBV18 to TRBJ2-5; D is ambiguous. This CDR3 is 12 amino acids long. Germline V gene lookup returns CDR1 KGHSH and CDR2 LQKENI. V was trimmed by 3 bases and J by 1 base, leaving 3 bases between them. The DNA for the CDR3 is TGTGCCAGCTCACCGAGCCAAGAGACCCAGTACTTC. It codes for CASSPSQETQYF.

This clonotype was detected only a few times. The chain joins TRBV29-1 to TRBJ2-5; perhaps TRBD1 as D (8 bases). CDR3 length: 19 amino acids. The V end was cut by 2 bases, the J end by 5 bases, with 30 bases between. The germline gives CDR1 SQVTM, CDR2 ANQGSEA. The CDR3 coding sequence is TGCAGCGTTGAACTCCGGGACAGGCGGGGGACTGACCTCCGGGAGACCCAGTACTTC. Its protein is CSVELRDRRGTDLRETQYF.

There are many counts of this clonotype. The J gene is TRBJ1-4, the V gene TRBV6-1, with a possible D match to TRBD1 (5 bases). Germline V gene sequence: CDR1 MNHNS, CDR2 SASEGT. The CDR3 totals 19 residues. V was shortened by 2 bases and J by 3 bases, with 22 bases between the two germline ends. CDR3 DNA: TGTGCCAGCAGTGAATCGCGGGGGGTATGGCCAGTGGCTAATGAAAAACTGTTTTTT. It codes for CASSESRGVWPVANEKLFF.

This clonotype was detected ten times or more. CDR3 DNA: TGTGCCAGCAGCTCCGGGACAGGGTGGGAGACCCAGTACTTC. Translation gives CASSSGTGWETQYF. This chain connects TRBV7-2 to TRBJ2-5; 9 nucleotides agree with TRBD1. The junction had 5 bases not matched to a gene; V was cut back by 4 bases and J by 5 bases. The CDR3 covers 14 residues. The germline CDR1 and CDR2 sequences are SGHTA and FQGNSA.

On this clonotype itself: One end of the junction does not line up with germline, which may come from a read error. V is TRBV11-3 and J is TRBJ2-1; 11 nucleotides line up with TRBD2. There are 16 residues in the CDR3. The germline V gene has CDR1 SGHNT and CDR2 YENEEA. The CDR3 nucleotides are TGTGTCAGCAGCTTAGAATCTAGCGGGAGGCCCGAGGTGCAGTTCTTC. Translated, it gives CVSSLESSGRPEVQFF. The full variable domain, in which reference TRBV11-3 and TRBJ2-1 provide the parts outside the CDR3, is EAGVVQSPRYKIIEKKQPVAFWCNPISGHNTLYWYLQNLGQGPELLIRYENEEAVDDSQLPKDRFSAERLKGVDSTLKIQPAELGDSAVYLCVSSLESSGRPEVQFFGPGTRLTVL.

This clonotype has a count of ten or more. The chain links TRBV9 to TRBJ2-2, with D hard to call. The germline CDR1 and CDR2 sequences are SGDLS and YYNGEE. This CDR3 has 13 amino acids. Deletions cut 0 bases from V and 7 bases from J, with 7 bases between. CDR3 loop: CASSVVPDGELFF. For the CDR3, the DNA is TGTGCCAGCAGCGTAGTCCCGGACGGGGAGCTGTTTTTT.

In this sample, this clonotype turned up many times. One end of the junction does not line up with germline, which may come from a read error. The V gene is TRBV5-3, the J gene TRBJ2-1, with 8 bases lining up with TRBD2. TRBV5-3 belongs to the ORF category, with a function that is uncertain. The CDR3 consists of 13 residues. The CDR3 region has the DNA TGTGCCACAAGCGGGAGAGTCGGCCATGAGCAGTTCTTC. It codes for CATSGRVGHEQFF.

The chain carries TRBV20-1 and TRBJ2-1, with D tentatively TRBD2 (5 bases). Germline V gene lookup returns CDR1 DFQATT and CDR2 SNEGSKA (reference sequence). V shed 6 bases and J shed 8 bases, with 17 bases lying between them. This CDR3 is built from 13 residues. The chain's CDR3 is CSAGRAGGDEQFF. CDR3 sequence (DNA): TGCAGTGCGGGCCGCGCGGGTGGGGATGAGCAGTTCTTC.

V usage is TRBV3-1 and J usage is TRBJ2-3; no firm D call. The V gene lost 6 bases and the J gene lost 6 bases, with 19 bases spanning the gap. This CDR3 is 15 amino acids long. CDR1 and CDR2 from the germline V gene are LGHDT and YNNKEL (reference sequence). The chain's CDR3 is CASSDDTHPEDTQYF. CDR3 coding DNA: TGTGCCAGCAGTGATGACACGCACCCAGAGGATACGCAGTATTTT.

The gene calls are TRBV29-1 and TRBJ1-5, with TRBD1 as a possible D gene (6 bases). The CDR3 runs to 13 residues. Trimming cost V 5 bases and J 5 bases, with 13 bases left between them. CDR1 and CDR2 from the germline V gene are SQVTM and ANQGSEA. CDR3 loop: CSVSKAGDQPQHF. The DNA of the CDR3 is TGCAGCGTTTCAAAAGCAGGGGATCAGCCCCAGCATTTT.

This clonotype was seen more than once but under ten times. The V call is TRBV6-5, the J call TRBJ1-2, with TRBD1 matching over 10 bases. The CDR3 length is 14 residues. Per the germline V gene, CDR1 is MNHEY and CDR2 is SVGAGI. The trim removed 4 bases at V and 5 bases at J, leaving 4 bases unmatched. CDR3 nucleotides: TGTGCCAGCAGTTTGGGACAGGGGTGGTATGGCTACACCTTC. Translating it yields CASSLGQGWYGYTF.

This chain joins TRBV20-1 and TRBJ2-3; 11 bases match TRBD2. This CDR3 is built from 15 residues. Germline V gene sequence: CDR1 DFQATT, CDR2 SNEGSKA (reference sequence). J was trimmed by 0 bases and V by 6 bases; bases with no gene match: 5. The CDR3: CSADGLAGSTDTQYF. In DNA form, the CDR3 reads TGCAGTGCCGACGGACTAGCGGGCAGCACAGATACGCAGTATTTT.

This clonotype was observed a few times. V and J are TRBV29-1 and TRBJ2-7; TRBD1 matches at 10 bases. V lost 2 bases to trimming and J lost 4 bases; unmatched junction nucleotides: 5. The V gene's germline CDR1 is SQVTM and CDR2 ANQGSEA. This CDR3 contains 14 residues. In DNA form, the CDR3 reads TGCAGCGTTGAAAGTGGGACAGGGGAATACGAGCAGTACTTC. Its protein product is CSVESGTGEYEQYF.

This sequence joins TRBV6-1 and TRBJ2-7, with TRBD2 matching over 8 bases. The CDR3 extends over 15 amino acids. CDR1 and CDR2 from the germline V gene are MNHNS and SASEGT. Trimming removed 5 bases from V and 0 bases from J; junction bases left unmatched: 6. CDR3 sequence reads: CASSYQREISYEQYF. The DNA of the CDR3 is TGTGCCAGCAGTTACCAGCGGGAGATCTCCTACGAGCAGTACTTC.

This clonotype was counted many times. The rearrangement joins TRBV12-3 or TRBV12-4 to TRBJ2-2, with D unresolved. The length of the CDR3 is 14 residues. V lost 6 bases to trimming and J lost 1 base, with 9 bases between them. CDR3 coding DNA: TGTGCCAGCAGAGAACAAGGGAACACCGGGGAGCTGTTTTTT. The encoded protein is CASREQGNTGELFF.

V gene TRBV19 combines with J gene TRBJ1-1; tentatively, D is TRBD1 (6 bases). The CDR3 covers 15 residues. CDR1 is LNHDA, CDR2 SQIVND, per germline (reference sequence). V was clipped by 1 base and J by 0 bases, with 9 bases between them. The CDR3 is CASSIGTAMNTEAFF. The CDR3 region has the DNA TGTGCCAGTAGTATAGGGACAGCCATGAACACTGAAGCTTTCTTT.

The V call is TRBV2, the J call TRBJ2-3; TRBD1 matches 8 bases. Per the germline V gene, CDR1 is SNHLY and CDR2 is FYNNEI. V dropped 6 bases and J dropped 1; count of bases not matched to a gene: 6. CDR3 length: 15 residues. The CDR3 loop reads CASSFQGARTDTQYF. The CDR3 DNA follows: TGTGCCAGCAGCTTTCAGGGGGCCCGCACAGATACGCAGTATTTT.

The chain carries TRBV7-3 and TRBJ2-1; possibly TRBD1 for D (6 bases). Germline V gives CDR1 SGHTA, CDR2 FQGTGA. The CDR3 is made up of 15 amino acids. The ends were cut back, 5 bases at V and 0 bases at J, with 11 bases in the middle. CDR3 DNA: TGTGCCAGCAGCGCCGGACAGAGCTCCTACAATGAGCAGTTCTTC. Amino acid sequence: CASSAGQSSYNEQFF.

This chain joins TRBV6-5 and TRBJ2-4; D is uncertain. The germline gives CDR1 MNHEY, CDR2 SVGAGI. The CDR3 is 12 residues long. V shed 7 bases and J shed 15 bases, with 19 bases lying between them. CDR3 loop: CASTSIGSLLYF. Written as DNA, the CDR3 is TGTGCCAGCACCTCCATCGGCAGCCTCTTGTACTTC.

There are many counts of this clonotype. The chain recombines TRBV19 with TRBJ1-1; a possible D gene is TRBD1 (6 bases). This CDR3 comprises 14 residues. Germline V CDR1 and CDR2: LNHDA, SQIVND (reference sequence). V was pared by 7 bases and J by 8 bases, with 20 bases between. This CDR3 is CASTTGAGITEAFF. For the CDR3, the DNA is TGTGCCAGTACCACGGGGGCAGGGATAACCGAAGCTTTCTTT.

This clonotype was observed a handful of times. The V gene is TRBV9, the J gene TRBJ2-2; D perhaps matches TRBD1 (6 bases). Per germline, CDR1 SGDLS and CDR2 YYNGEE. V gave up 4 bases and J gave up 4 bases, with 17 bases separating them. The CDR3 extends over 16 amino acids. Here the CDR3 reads CASSPPGTPITGELFF. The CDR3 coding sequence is TGTGCCAGCAGCCCTCCCGGGACACCAATCACCGGGGAGCTGTTTTTT.